The 5 T cell receptor beta chains given below trace back to one sample, sequenced in a study of monozygotic twins with inflammatory bowel disease. Following a re-call of the 5' RACE reads, TCRdb has one entry per CDR3 protein and lacks DNA. The sample table sets out approximately 380,000 distinct CDR3 sequences. What was sequenced was blood. The receptor source for this set is a human donor with ulcerative colitis or Crohn's disease, or a healthy co-twin of an affected twin (not recorded which).

CDR3 in amino acids: CASSLRDRGGSSPYQETQYF. The rearrangement links TRBV11-2 to TRBJ2-5; TCRdb reports TRBD1, a call that lacks DNA to check it against. Germline CDR1 is SGHAT and CDR2 is FQNNGV. The length of the CDR3 is 20 residues.

The V and J genes are TRBV7-9 and TRBJ2-1; TCRdb reports TRBD2, a call that lacks DNA to check it against. The germline V gene encodes CDR1 SEHNR and CDR2 FQNEAQ (reference sequence). The CDR3 totals 17 residues. CDR3 in amino acids: CASSSTSGESPYNEQFF. The complete variable domain, with remaining parts taken from reference TRBV7-9 and TRBJ2-1, reads DTGVSQNPRHKITKRGQNVTFRCDPISEHNRLYWYRQTLGQGPEFLTYFQNEAQLEKSRLLSDRFSAERPKGSFSTLEIQRTEQGDSAMYLCASSSTSGESPYNEQFFGPGTRLTVL.

V usage is TRBV24-1 and J usage is TRBJ2-2; the D gene TCRdb calls, TRBD1, cannot be checked with no DNA. Germline V gene sequence: CDR1 KGHDR, CDR2 SFDVKD. The CDR3 extends over 18 amino acids. CDR3 region: CATSGRGQKGANTGELFF.

The chain joins TRBV9 to TRBJ2-1; TCRdb's D call, TRBD2, is unchecked because there is no DNA. The germline V gene has CDR1 SGDLS and CDR2 YYNGEE. The CDR3 loop spans 14 amino acids. The CDR3 sequence: CASSVAPPGRWPFF.

The chain carries TRBV19 and TRBJ1-5; the TCRdb D gene call, TRBD1, has no DNA to confirm it. The CDR3 sequence is 14 residues long. CDR1 and CDR2 (germline): LNHDA, SQIVND (reference sequence). This CDR3 is CASNDRGRDQPQHF.